A single sample gave rise to the 28 T cell receptor beta chains below, sequenced in a study of blood T cells in healthy people across ages. A second PCR, run for roughly 7 to 12 cycles, used a sample-barcoded 5' primer plus a J-beta primer mix. TCRdb ran MiXCR on the 5' RACE reads and lists one entry per CDR3 protein. Of fewer than 700,000 distinct CDR3 sequences listed, more than 45% are singletons. The sample was blood. These receptors originate from a man older than 75 in good health.

This clonotype was recorded many times. J is TRBJ1-1 and V is TRBV4-3; D gene unclear. Trimming stripped 0 bases from V and 7 bases from J, with 9 bases between. Germline CDR1 and CDR2: LGHNA and YSLEER. The CDR3 has 13 residues. The CDR3 is CASSQERADEAFF. The CDR3 DNA reads as TGCGCCAGCAGCCAAGAAAGGGCAGATGAAGCTTTCTTT.

Turning to this clonotype: Sequence at one end of the junction differs from germline and may be a read error. The CDR3 sequence: CTSRSGPAPNSPLHF. For the CDR3, the DNA is TGTACCAGCAGATCCGGGCCGGCTCCTAATTCACCCCTCCACTTT. This chain links TRBV6-6 with TRBJ1-6; no definite D call. CDR3 size: 15 residues. Per the germline V gene, CDR1 is MNHNY and CDR2 is SVGAGI (reference sequence).

CDR3 in amino acids: CSARDRWRNYGYTF. The DNA for the CDR3 is TGCAGTGCTAGAGATCGGTGGCGGAACTATGGCTACACCTTC. The chain uses TRBV20-1 and TRBJ1-2; no firm D call. V lost 0 bases and J lost 2, with 10 bases in between. The CDR3 runs 14 residues. CDR1 and CDR2 (germline): DFQATT, SNEGSKA (reference sequence).

This rearrangement joins TRBV7-9 to TRBJ1-4, with 9 bases aligning to TRBD1. CDR3 length: 14 amino acids. The junction had 2 bases not matched to a gene; V was cut back by 3 bases and J by 6 bases. From germline, CDR1 is SEHNR and CDR2 FQNEAQ (reference sequence). In nucleotides, the CDR3 is TGTGCCAGCAGCTTTTGGACAGGGGATGAAAAACTGTTTTTT. Amino acids: CASSFWTGDEKLFF.

This clonotype was picked up a small number of times. The V gene is TRBV9, the J gene TRBJ2-1, with unresolved D. V was cut by 2 bases and J by 9 bases, with 15 bases left in between. The germline V gene has CDR1 SGDLS and CDR2 YYNGEE. The CDR3 totals 14 residues. The CDR3 DNA sequence: TGTGCCAGCAGCGTTGAAGCAACCACGGGTGAGCAGTTCTTC. Its translation: CASSVEATTGEQFF. Supplemented by reference TRBV9 and TRBJ2-1, the full variable domain reads DSGVTQTPKHLITATGQRVTLRCSPRSGDLSVYWYQQSLDQGLQFLIQYYNGEERAKGNILERFSAQQFPDLHSELNLSSLELGDSALYFCASSVEATTGEQFFGPGTRLTVL.

This clonotype was counted once. At one of its ends the junction is not consistent with the germline gene, which may arise from a read error. The V and J genes are TRBV3-1 and TRBJ2-3, with D unclear. The CDR3 is 18 amino acids. Germline CDR1 and CDR2: LGHDT and YNNKEL (reference sequence). The CDR3 region is CASSQDLGQTSMEDTQYF. The CDR3 bases are TGTGCTAGCAGCCAAGACCTGGGCCAAACCTCGATGGAAGATACGCAGTATTTT.

The count of this clonotype is one. The J gene is TRBJ2-3, the V gene TRBV6-1; D is unclear. Germline V gene sequence: CDR1 MNHNS, CDR2 SASEGT. The CDR3 loop spans 15 amino acids. V was trimmed by 3 bases and J by 0 bases, leaving 10 bases between them. CDR3 loop: CASSDGPDSTDTQYF. The DNA for the CDR3 is TGTGCCAGCAGTGACGGGCCAGATAGCACAGATACGCAGTATTTT.

The rearrangement uses TRBV7-2 and TRBJ2-5; 7 bases fit TRBD1. Per germline, CDR1 SGHTA and CDR2 FQGNSA. The CDR3 runs to 15 residues. J gave up 4 bases and V 0 bases, and 5 bases lay outside the gene matches. The CDR3 region has the DNA TGTGCCAGCAGCTTAGCGACAGGGCACGCAGAGACCCAGTACTTC. Protein sequence: CASSLATGHAETQYF.

A few counts support this clonotype. CDR3 in DNA: TGTGCCAGCAGTGGGTCAGTCGCTAACTATGGCTACACCTTC. Residues: CASSGSVANYGYTF. The chain joins TRBV12-3 or TRBV12-4 to TRBJ1-2; D is ambiguous. CDR3 length equals 14 residues. Trimming took 5 bases from V and 0 from J, leaving 10 bases between them.

Concerning this clonotype itself: Its ends do not fully match the called genes, so a read error is possible. The chain carries TRBV9 and TRBJ2-3, with D possibly matching TRBD1 (5 bases). Per the germline V gene, CDR1 is SGDLS and CDR2 is YYNGEE. The CDR3 has 12 residues. For the CDR3, the DNA is TGTGCCAGCAGTCCTGACAGACATACGCCGTATTTT. Translating gives CASSPDRHTPYF.

V is TRBV20-1 and J is TRBJ2-6; 7 nucleotides match TRBD2. Looked up from germline, CDR1 is DFQATT and CDR2 is SNEGSKA (reference sequence). J lost 3 bases, V lost 6 bases, and 11 bases had no gene match. The CDR3 runs 16 residues. The CDR3 DNA reads as TGCAGTGCCCGGACCGGGACTACTGGTGGGGCCAACGTCCTGACTTTC. Translated, it gives CSARTGTTGGANVLTF.

V is TRBV7-2 and J is TRBJ2-5; 9 positions agree with TRBD2. The better agreement between TRBJ2-7 and the DNA end casts doubt on the J call. The germline gives CDR1 SGHTA, CDR2 FQGNSA. The CDR3 is 13 amino acids. The CDR3 reads CASSERGVDEQYF. The CDR3 coding sequence is TGTGCCAGCAGCGAGCGGGGGGTTGACGAGCAGTACTTC.

The genes are TRBV29-1 and TRBJ2-2; possibly TRBD1 or TRBD2 for D (5 bases each). CDR1 SQVTM and CDR2 ANQGSEA come from the germline V gene. The CDR3 covers 13 residues. The V gene lost 7 bases and the J gene lost 6 bases, with 15 bases spanning the gap. The CDR3 DNA reads TGCAGCGCTCGATTAAGAGGGGCCGGGGAGCTGTTTTTT. Amino acids: CSARLRGAGELFF.

The chain recombines TRBV24-1 with TRBJ2-1; the match to TRBD2 covers 7 bases. The J call may be wrong; the DNA end is better matched by TRBJ2-7. In germline, CDR1 is KGHDR, CDR2 SFDVKD. CDR3 size: 16 residues. The CDR3 spells CATSEVSGRAYNEQYF. Written as DNA, the CDR3 is TGTGCCACCAGTGAGGTATCTGGGAGGGCCTACAATGAGCAGTACTTC.

The table lists this clonotype with many counts. Written as DNA, the CDR3 is TGTGCCAGCAGTTTAGCGGGGAAAACCTACGAGCAGTACTTC. Protein product: CASSLAGKTYEQYF. The genes are TRBV6-6 and TRBJ2-7; 8 positions match TRBD2. There are 14 residues in the CDR3. The junction had 4 bases not matched to a gene; V was cut back by 4 bases and J by 2 bases. From germline, CDR1 is MNHNY and CDR2 SVGAGI (reference sequence).

This clonotype was observed a few times. V gene TRBV5-1 combines with J gene TRBJ2-1; TRBD2 matches at 7 bases. The CDR3 is 14 residues long. Germline CDR1 SGHRS, CDR2 YFSETQ. V dropped 4 bases and J dropped 9; count of bases not matched to a gene: 10. CDR3: CASSGDYPAGEQFF. CDR3 DNA: TGCGCCAGCAGCGGGGACTACCCGGCGGGTGAGCAGTTCTTC.

The chain combines TRBV4-3 with TRBJ1-6; 9 nucleotides line up with TRBD1. The germline gives CDR1 LGHNA, CDR2 YSLEER. This CDR3 is built from 16 residues. With 0 bases clipped from V and 16 bases from J, the junction kept 13 bases outside the gene matches. The CDR3: CASSQDPSGRDRELHF. In DNA form, the CDR3 reads TGCGCCAGCAGCCAAGATCCCTCCGGTAGGGACAGGGAACTCCACTTT.

This clonotype came up a few times. The V gene is TRBV9, the J gene TRBJ2-1; 11 bases match TRBD2. The CDR3 length is 17 residues. V shed 3 bases and J 6 bases; nucleotides not matched to a gene: 11. Germline lookup yields CDR1 SGDLS and CDR2 YYNGEE. This CDR3 reads CASSAGGIAGGTNEQFF. The CDR3, as DNA: TGTGCCAGCAGCGCAGGGGGAATAGCGGGGGGGACCAATGAGCAGTTCTTC.

Ten or more counts support this clonotype. The gene calls are TRBV10-3 and TRBJ2-7, with D possibly matching TRBD2 (5 bases). V lost 6 bases to trimming and J lost 2 bases, with 17 bases between them. The CDR3 is 15 amino acids. The germline CDR1 and CDR2 sequences are ENHRY and SYGVKD. The CDR3 sequence is CAISGGPNRPYEQYF. The CDR3 DNA reads as TGTGCCATCAGCGGAGGACCCAATCGACCCTACGAGCAGTACTTC.

In this sample, this clonotype turned up a few times. The rearrangement links TRBV20-1 to TRBJ2-5; TRBD2 agrees at 10 bases. TRBJ2-7 matches the DNA end more closely, so the J call is doubtful. The CDR3 contains 14 residues. The germline gives CDR1 DFQATT, CDR2 SNEGSKA (reference sequence). DNA for the CDR3: TGCAGTGCTCCTTCTAGCGGGAGTGCTTACGAGCAGTACTTC. Translating gives CSAPSSGSAYEQYF.

This chain connects TRBV4-3 to TRBJ2-7; D may match TRBD1 or TRBD2 (5 bases each). There are 16 residues in the CDR3. V lost 0 bases to trimming and J lost 5 bases, with 17 bases between them. Germline CDR1 LGHNA, CDR2 YSLEER. The DNA for the CDR3 is TGCGCCAGCAGCCAAGATCAGGGTTGGGGGAGAAACGAGCAGTACTTC. It codes for CASSQDQGWGRNEQYF.

This clonotype was observed at least ten times. The chain uses TRBV6-5 and TRBJ2-7; D might be TRBD2 (5 bases). Germline CDR1 reads MNHEY; CDR2 reads SVGAGI. V was pared by 5 bases and J by 4 bases, with 18 bases between. This CDR3 has 15 amino acids. CDR3 loop: CASSNPLWGVYEQYF. The CDR3 coding sequence is TGTGCCAGCAGTAATCCTCTTTGGGGAGTTTACGAGCAGTACTTC.

The chain carries TRBV18 and TRBJ2-5; perhaps TRBD1 as D (5 bases). The V and J ends lost 5 bases and 2 bases respectively, with 18 bases between them. This CDR3 is 16 amino acids long. CDR1 is KGHSH and CDR2 is LQKENI in the germline V gene. The CDR3 is CASSIAPGHLQETQYF. In nucleotides, the CDR3 is TGTGCCAGCTCAATCGCTCCCGGACACTTACAAGAGACCCAGTACTTC.

V and J are TRBV25-1 and TRBJ2-3; 7 bases match TRBD1. The V segment lost 5 bases and the J segment 4 bases; nucleotides outside the gene matches: 6. The CDR3 loop spans 14 amino acids. Germline CDR1 is MGHDK and CDR2 is SYGVNS. The CDR3 spells CASSRQGGPDTQYF. DNA for the CDR3: TGTGCCAGCAGTAGACAGGGTGGCCCAGATACGCAGTATTTT.

This sequence joins TRBV7-9 and TRBJ1-2; D ambiguous. The V and J ends lost 3 bases and 4 bases respectively, with 9 bases between them. CDR3 length equals 13 residues. In germline, CDR1 is SEHNR, CDR2 FQNEAQ (reference sequence). The CDR3, as DNA: TGTGCCAGCAGCTTGATGGGTGGCTATGGCTACACCTTC. Its translation is CASSLMGGYGYTF.

This chain uses TRBV7-2 with TRBJ2-3; 9 positions agree with TRBD2. Trimming at V came to 4 bases and at J to 1 base, leaving 18 bases not matched to a gene. Germline V gives CDR1 SGHTA, CDR2 FQGNSA. The CDR3 length is 20 residues. The CDR3 bases are TGTGCCAGCAGCTATGTTGGCGGGAGGGCCCTCGTGTCTGGCACAGATACGCAGTATTTT. Translating gives CASSYVGGRALVSGTDTQYF.

There are a few counts of this clonotype. This chain uses TRBV12-3 or TRBV12-4 with TRBJ2-1; 7 positions agree with TRBD2. After removal of 7 bases from V and 5 bases from J, the junction contained 8 bases not matched to a gene. CDR3 size: 14 residues. In DNA form, the CDR3 reads TGTGCCAGCAAAGGGCTAGCGGTACACAATGAGCAGTTCTTC. It yields the protein CASKGLAVHNEQFF.

The rearrangement uses TRBV7-9 and TRBJ1-2; D unclear. CDR1 and CDR2 (germline): SEHNR, FQNEAQ (reference sequence). V was trimmed by 5 bases and J by 4 bases, leaving 11 bases between them. CDR3 length: 13 residues. The CDR3 DNA reads as TGTGCCAGCAGCGAACCGGGCCCCTATGGCTACACCTTC. Encoded protein: CASSEPGPYGYTF.